This TCR beta chain was captured by sequencing in a study of T cell responses to AZD1222 COVID-19 vaccine. Study observations and caveats: Unmutated regions of variants are reportedly targeted by nearly half of spike-specific TCRs. Dominant CD4 TCR responses targeted spike regions 160-218 and 743-854.

For this clone: What it recognizes is unknown.

Sequencing was performed with immunoSEQ multiplex PCR; in TCRdb, only in-frame clones are kept and a portion is missing. The sample consists of 70,000 to 95,000 clones, roughly 90% of them appearing once. The V and J ends lost 5 bases and 11 bases respectively, with 28 bases between them. The CDR3 length is 18 residues. The TCR was taken from an adult in good health. The sequences come from peripheral blood, collected on day 0 of MenACWY control vaccination. This chain uses TRBV7-1 with TRBJ2-6; possibly TRBD1 for D (5 bases). TRBV7-1 is given ORF status, its function remaining uncertain. CDR3 coding DNA: TGTGCCAGCAGCGACGTGCCTCACGAGGACAAAGTCGGGCACGTCCTGACTTTC. It is translated as CASSDVPHEDKVGHVLTF.